The 31 T cell receptor beta chains presented below share a single source sample, sequenced in a study of technical replicates of blood from several donors (dated by TCRdb to between 2016 and 2019). Receptor amplification or capture employed the immunoSEQ multiplex PCR assay. Entries here come from immuneACCESS through TCRdb and include only in-frame sequences with V and J called. Some clones fail to appear in such tables; in the studies checked, an unresolved V gene covers under half of the shortfall, and the cause of the remainder is unknown. This sample lists 50,000 to 80,000 clones; roughly 88% were detected once. The leading ten clones occupy about 4.7% of the sample. Sequenced: PBMCs. The receptors derive from a human donor in good health. Some clones in this sample may be carry-over from other donors' samples.

The gene calls are TRBV7-8 and TRBJ2-5; 8 positions match TRBD2. This CDR3 has 17 residues. The V and J ends lost 1 base and 2 bases, in that order; junction bases with no gene match: 9. The germline gives CDR1 SGHVS, CDR2 FQNEAQ. Here the CDR3 reads CASSLGVGRGAQETQYF. In DNA form, the CDR3 reads TGTGCCAGCAGCTTAGGAGTAGGGCGGGGGGCACAAGAGACCCAGTACTTC.

V and J are TRBV27 and TRBJ2-5, with 8 bases fitting TRBD1. CDR1 is MNHEY and CDR2 is SMNVEV in the germline V gene (reference sequence). This CDR3 has 14 amino acids. With V trimmed by 8 bases and J by 4 bases, 9 bases remained unmatched. The CDR3 is CASRPDRVIETQYF. CDR3 in DNA: TGTGCCAGCCGCCCGGACAGGGTCATAGAGACCCAGTACTTC.

The chain joins TRBV5-4 to TRBJ2-3, with D possibly TRBD1 on 5 matching bases. The CDR3 sequence is 13 residues long. Germline V CDR1 and CDR2: SGHNT, YYREEE (reference sequence). Trimming shortened V by 4 bases and J by 7 bases, and 13 bases separated the two germline ends. This CDR3 reads CASSPDSSNTQYF. The DNA for the CDR3 is TGTGCCAGCAGCCCCGACAGTTCCAATACGCAGTATTTT.

This rearrangement joins TRBV19 to TRBJ1-1; 10 bases are shared with TRBD1. The germline V gene has CDR1 LNHDA and CDR2 SQIVND (reference sequence). With 8 bases clipped from V and 1 base from J, the junction kept 7 bases outside the gene matches. The CDR3 spans 15 residues. The CDR3 nucleotides are TGTGCCAGTTATAAGACAGGGGGCGCGAACACTGAAGCTTTCTTT. Translating it yields CASYKTGGANTEAFF. The entire variable domain, with the rest obtained from reference TRBV19 and TRBJ1-1, is as follows: DGGITQSPKYLFRKEGQNVTLSCEQNLNHDAMYWYRQDPGQGLRLIYYSQIVNDFQKGDIAEGYSVSREKKESFPLTVTSAQKNPTAFYLCASYKTGGANTEAFFGQGTRLTVV.

This clone appeared a few times. The chain employs TRBV6-5 and TRBJ1-1; 8 bases line up with TRBD1. The CDR3 length is 15 residues. Germline V gene lookup returns CDR1 MNHEY and CDR2 SVGAGI. The J segment lost 1 base and the V segment lost 5 bases, leaving 6 bases of the junction unmatched. The DNA for the CDR3 is TGTGCCAGCAGTCCCCGGGACAGGCCGAACACTGAAGCTTTCTTT. Translated: CASSPRDRPNTEAFF.

This clone was seen a single time. The CDR3 loop reads CASSLGDFPDTQYF. The CDR3 nucleotides read TGCGCCAGCAGCTTGGGGGACTTTCCAGATACGCAGTATTTT. The gene calls are TRBV5-1 and TRBJ2-3, with D perhaps matching TRBD2 (6 bases). The CDR3 contains 14 residues. The germline V and J ends were trimmed by 0 bases and 4 bases, with 9 bases remaining between them. Per germline, CDR1 SGHRS and CDR2 YFSETQ. Together with reference TRBV5-1 and TRBJ2-3, the CDR3 gives the full variable domain: KAGVTQTPRYLIKTRGQQVTLSCSPISGHRSVSWYQQTPGQGLQFLFEYFSETQRNKGNFPGRFSGRQFSNSRSEMNVSTLELGDSALYLCASSLGDFPDTQYFGPGTRLTVL.

V gene TRBV7-9 combines with J gene TRBJ1-1; a weak D match, TRBD1 (5 bases). The CDR3 runs 14 residues. Trimming pared 4 bases from V and 3 bases from J, leaving 12 bases between. Germline CDR1 is SEHNR and CDR2 is FQNEAQ (reference sequence). The CDR3 DNA reads TGTGCCAGCAGCTCCAGGGCGTGGGACACTGAAGCTTTCTTT. Translation: CASSSRAWDTEAFF.

This chain uses TRBV4-2 with TRBJ2-1; TRBD2 agrees at 7 bases. The CDR3 contains 15 residues. Unmatched junction bases numbered 5, after V lost 1 base and J lost 5 bases. The germline CDR1 and CDR2 sequences are LGHNA and YNFKEQ. For the CDR3, the DNA is TGTGCCAGCAGCCAAGGGGGGGGTTACGACAATGAGCAGTTCTTC. Amino acid sequence: CASSQGGGYDNEQFF.

This CDR3 reads CASKQTGGARDVEAFF. DNA of the CDR3: TGTGCCAGTAAACAGACAGGGGGCGCGAGGGACGTAGAAGCTTTCTTT. The chain employs TRBV11-2 and TRBJ1-1, with 10 nucleotides matching TRBD1. The junction had 18 bases not matched to a gene; V was cut back by 9 bases and J by 8 bases. There are 16 residues in the CDR3. Germline V gene data show CDR1 as SGHAT and CDR2 as FQNNGV.

The J gene is TRBJ1-1, the V gene TRBV4-1; D gene unclear. This CDR3 comprises 12 residues. Germline-derived CDR1 and CDR2 are MGHRA and YSYEKL. V lost 0 bases and J lost 4, with 3 bases in between. In DNA, the CDR3 is TGCGCCAGCAGCCAAGAAGCCACTGAAGCTTTCTTT. It specifies CASSQEATEAFF.

The gene calls are TRBV5-1 and TRBJ2-1, with a weak D call TRBD2 (6 bases). CDR3 length: 16 amino acids. The germline CDR1 and CDR2 sequences are SGHRS and YFSETQ. Trimming shortened V by 4 bases and J by 0 bases, and 14 bases separated the two germline ends. The CDR3 loop reads CASSGSLSGSYNEQFF. The CDR3 DNA is TGCGCCAGCAGCGGGTCCCTTAGCGGCTCCTACAATGAGCAGTTCTTC. The full variable domain, its missing parts supplied by reference TRBV5-1 and TRBJ2-1, is KAGVTQTPRYLIKTRGQQVTLSCSPISGHRSVSWYQQTPGQGLQFLFEYFSETQRNKGNFPGRFSGRQFSNSRSEMNVSTLELGDSALYLCASSGSLSGSYNEQFFGPGTRLTVL.

The V call is TRBV19, the J call TRBJ1-1; D is perhaps TRBD1 (6 bases). The CDR3 is made up of 13 amino acids. V was clipped by 6 bases and J by 0 bases, with 8 bases between them. From germline, CDR1 is LNHDA and CDR2 SQIVND (reference sequence). The CDR3 nucleotides are TGTGCCAGTAGCCAGGGGATGAACACTGAAGCTTTCTTT. Amino acid sequence: CASSQGMNTEAFF.

This clone has only a few counts. V is TRBV9 and J is TRBJ1-1; possibly TRBD1 for D (6 bases). The V gene's germline CDR1 is SGDLS and CDR2 YYNGEE. The CDR3 covers 15 residues. Trimming took 7 bases from V and 1 from J, leaving 17 bases between them. The CDR3: CASGRGSGGNTEAFF. The CDR3 nucleotides are TGTGCCAGCGGAAGGGGGAGCGGAGGGAACACTGAAGCTTTCTTT.

The J gene is TRBJ2-3, the V gene TRBV6-4, with 12 bases lining up with TRBD2. Germline V gene lookup returns CDR1 MRHNA and CDR2 SNTAGT. CDR3 length: 14 residues. V was clipped by 4 bases and J by 4 bases; unmatched bases: 0. CDR3: CASSGTSGADTQYF. The CDR3 nucleotides read TGTGCCAGCAGTGGGACTAGCGGGGCAGATACGCAGTATTTT.

The rearrangement uses TRBV7-8 and TRBJ2-7; possibly TRBD1 for D (5 bases). The CDR3 spans 15 residues. CDR1 and CDR2 from the germline V gene are SGHVS and FQNEAQ. V lost 0 bases and J lost 3, with 12 bases in between. In DNA, the CDR3 is TGTGCCAGCAGCTTAGCGGGGCAGGTGGGCTACGAGCAGTACTTC. Its translation: CASSLAGQVGYEQYF. Full variable domain (rest looked up from reference TRBV7-8 and TRBJ2-7): GAGVSQSPRYKVAKRGQDVALRCDPISGHVSLFWYQQALGQGPEFLTYFQNEAQLDKSGLPSDRFFAERPEGSVSTLKIQRTQQEDSAVYLCASSLAGQVGYEQYFGPGTRLTVT.

Concerning this clone: Relative to the germline gene, one junction end is altered; a read error may explain this. The V and J genes are TRBV18 and TRBJ1-4; D is uncertain. The germline gives CDR1 KGHSH, CDR2 LQKENI. This CDR3 comprises 14 residues. CDR3 residues: CASAPTQTNEKLFF. The CDR3 region has the DNA TGTGCCAGCGCACCTACTCAAACTAATGAAAAACTGTTTTTT.

This clone was observed a handful of times. The rearrangement links TRBV6-1 to TRBJ1-6; D remains ambiguous. Germline CDR1 and CDR2: MNHNS and SASEGT. The CDR3 sequence is 13 residues long. V shed 2 bases and J shed 9 bases, with 8 bases lying between them. The CDR3 region has the DNA TGTGCCAGCAGTGAACTTGGAGCTTCACCCCTCCACTTT. It specifies CASSELGASPLHF.

The chain joins TRBV7-9 to TRBJ2-7; 8 bases match TRBD2. Per germline, CDR1 SEHNR and CDR2 FQNEAQ (reference sequence). Trimming cost V 5 bases and J 4 bases; bases outside gene matches: 7. The CDR3 covers 14 residues. CDR3 amino acids: CASSPRGGGYEQYF. The CDR3 DNA reads TGTGCCAGCAGCCCCCGGGGGGGCGGGTACGAGCAGTACTTC.

The V and J genes are TRBV7-9 and TRBJ1-4; D not certain. Germline V gene lookup returns CDR1 SEHNR and CDR2 FQNEAQ (reference sequence). The CDR3 loop spans 14 amino acids. V lost 4 bases and J lost 4, with 10 bases in between. The CDR3 DNA is TGTGCCAGCAGCTCCTATCAGCGTAATGAAAAACTGTTTTTT. It is translated as CASSSYQRNEKLFF.

CDR3 DNA: TGTGCCAGCAGTTCCATGACTAGCGGGGACAATGAGCAGTTCTTC. It specifies CASSSMTSGDNEQFF. The chain couples TRBV6-5 to TRBJ2-1; 11 bases line up with TRBD2. Germline trimming cut 4 bases from V and 5 bases from J; bases unmatched to any gene: 4. The CDR3 loop spans 15 amino acids. Germline V gives CDR1 MNHEY, CDR2 SVGAGI.

The V and J genes are TRBV19 and TRBJ2-7, with 8 positions matching TRBD2. V was clipped by 6 bases and J by 3 bases; unmatched bases: 10. The CDR3 covers 15 residues. In germline, CDR1 is LNHDA, CDR2 SQIVND (reference sequence). The CDR3 protein is CASSPPGGQVYEQYF. CDR3 DNA: TGTGCCAGTAGCCCACCGGGGGGGCAGGTCTACGAGCAGTACTTC.

The gene calls are TRBV19 and TRBJ1-1; 8 positions agree with TRBD1. With 1 base clipped from V and 11 bases from J, the junction kept 12 bases outside the gene matches. The CDR3 consists of 15 residues. Germline values: CDR1 LNHDA, CDR2 SQIVND (reference sequence). The CDR3 coding sequence is TGTGCCAGTAGTATAGCCCCAGGGACAGGAGTACCGGCTTTCTTT. This gives the protein CASSIAPGTGVPAFF.

V is TRBV9 and J is TRBJ1-1; no firm D call. Per germline, CDR1 SGDLS and CDR2 YYNGEE. V was trimmed by 0 bases and J by 3 bases, leaving 9 bases between them. The CDR3 spans 14 residues. The CDR3 DNA sequence: TGTGCCAGCAGCGTAGGGGAGCGGTACACTGAAGCTTTCTTT. Translated, it gives CASSVGERYTEAFF.

The V and J genes are TRBV14 and TRBJ1-1; D is unclear. This CDR3 is built from 15 residues. V gave up 2 bases and J gave up 0 bases, with 10 bases separating them. Germline values: CDR1 SGHDN, CDR2 FVKESK. The CDR3 loop is CASSQRNSMNTEAFF. CDR3 in DNA: TGTGCCAGCAGCCAACGGAACAGTATGAACACTGAAGCTTTCTTT.

The chain is built from TRBV14 and TRBJ2-7, with D perhaps matching TRBD2 (6 bases). CDR3 length: 13 amino acids. V lost 0 bases to trimming and J lost 5 bases, with 8 bases between them. The germline gives CDR1 SGHDN, CDR2 FVKESK. In DNA, the CDR3 is TGTGCCAGCAGCCAAGATCGGGGGAACGAGCAGTACTTC. Its translation is CASSQDRGNEQYF.

The chain combines TRBV10-2 with TRBJ2-2; D possibly corresponds to TRBD1 (5 bases). This CDR3 has 14 amino acids. Germline values: CDR1 WSHSY, CDR2 SAAADI. V was pared by 8 bases and J by 1 base, with 11 bases between. CDR3 nucleotide sequence: TGCGCCAGCTTGTATGACAGGAACACCGGGGAGCTGTTTTTT. Translated, it gives CASLYDRNTGELFF.

The rearrangement uses TRBV5-1 and TRBJ2-1, with 10 positions matching TRBD2. The CDR3 has 15 amino acids. Germline trimming cut 9 bases from V and 7 bases from J; bases unmatched to any gene: 13. Germline V gives CDR1 SGHRS, CDR2 YFSETQ. CDR3 sequence: CATKAGGPARNEQFF. CDR3 in DNA: TGCGCCACCAAAGCGGGGGGGCCTGCTCGGAATGAGCAGTTCTTC.

This chain links TRBV4-3 with TRBJ1-2; D remains unclear. V was trimmed by 5 bases and J by 8 bases, leaving 15 bases between them. The CDR3 consists of 13 residues. CDR1 is LGHNA, CDR2 YSLEER, per germline. The chain's CDR3 is CASSTILGGGYTF. The CDR3 nucleotides read TGCGCCAGCAGCACAATTCTAGGAGGGGGCTACACCTTC.

This clone appeared once. The V call is TRBV5-6, the J call TRBJ1-5; 11 bases line up with TRBD1. Per germline, CDR1 SGHDT and CDR2 YYEEEE. This CDR3 has 15 residues. V dropped 5 bases and J dropped 6; count of bases not matched to a gene: 7. The CDR3 loop is CASSLDRGQAQPQHF. DNA for the CDR3: TGTGCCAGCAGTCTGGACAGGGGGCAGGCTCAGCCCCAGCATTTT.

The chain uses TRBV4-1 and TRBJ2-5, with D possibly being TRBD1 (6 bases). Trimming took 4 bases from V and 4 from J, leaving 10 bases between them. This CDR3 has 13 residues. Germline assignment: CDR1 MGHRA and CDR2 YSYEKL. Here the CDR3 reads CASSLGAVETQYF. CDR3 sequence (DNA): TGCGCCAGCAGCCTGGGGGCAGTAGAGACCCAGTACTTC.

This chain connects TRBV19 to TRBJ1-4, with a possible D match to TRBD1 (5 bases). CDR1 LNHDA and CDR2 SQIVND come from the germline V gene (reference sequence). Trimming pared 8 bases from V and 8 bases from J, leaving 9 bases between. CDR3 length equals 11 residues. The CDR3 coding sequence is TGTGCCAGTGGGGCTGGGGAAAAACTGTTTTTT. It codes for CASGAGEKLFF.